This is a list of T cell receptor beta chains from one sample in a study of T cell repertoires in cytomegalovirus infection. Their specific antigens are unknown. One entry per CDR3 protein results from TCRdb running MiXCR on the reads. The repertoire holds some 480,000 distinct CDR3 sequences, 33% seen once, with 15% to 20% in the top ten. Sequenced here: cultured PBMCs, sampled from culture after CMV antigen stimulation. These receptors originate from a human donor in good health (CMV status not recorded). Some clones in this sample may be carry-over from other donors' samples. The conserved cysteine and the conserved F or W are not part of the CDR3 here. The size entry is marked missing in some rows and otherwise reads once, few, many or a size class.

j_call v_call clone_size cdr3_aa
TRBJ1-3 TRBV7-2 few ASSSQAGPNTIY
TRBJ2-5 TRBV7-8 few ASSSYGTWRDETQY
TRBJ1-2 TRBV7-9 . ASSSVRGGFSKGYT
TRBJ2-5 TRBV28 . ASRPHRQSQETQY
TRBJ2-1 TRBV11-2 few ASSFGTGPYNEQF
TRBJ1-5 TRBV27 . ASNFTGRSIRLSNQPQH
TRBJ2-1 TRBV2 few ASSEALITAKNNEQF
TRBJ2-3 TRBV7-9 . ASSYTWGLAGEDTQY
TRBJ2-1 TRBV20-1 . SARDTRTSPSIYDEQF
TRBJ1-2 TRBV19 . ASIPGQGYTYGYT
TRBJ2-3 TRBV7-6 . ASRRRTGAQY
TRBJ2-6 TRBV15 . ATSGSGGAGANVLT
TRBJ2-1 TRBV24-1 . ATRRNNEQF
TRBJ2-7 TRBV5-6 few ASSPVAGGPIYEQY
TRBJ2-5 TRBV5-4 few ASSRGGLAGEKETQY
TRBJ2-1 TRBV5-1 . ASSLGTSGSVGEQF
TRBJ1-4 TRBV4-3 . ASSQVTSNEKLF
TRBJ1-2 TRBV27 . ASSFSGGDGYT
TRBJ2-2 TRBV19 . ASSPGGHTGELF
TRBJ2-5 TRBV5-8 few ASSKGLAGGKAQETQY
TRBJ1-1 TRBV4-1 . ASSQDSVVGRKAF
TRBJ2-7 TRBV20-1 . SARNRDRVYEQY
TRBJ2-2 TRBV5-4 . ASSGGHSNTGELF
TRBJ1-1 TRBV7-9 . ASSTTSLRTEAF
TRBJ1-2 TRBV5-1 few ASSLDQVGYT
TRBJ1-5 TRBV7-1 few ASSTDRVIQH
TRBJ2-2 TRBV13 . ASSHLATGELF
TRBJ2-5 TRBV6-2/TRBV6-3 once ASSPDSFLTQY
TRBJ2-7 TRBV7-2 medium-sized ASSSPGLPSYEQY
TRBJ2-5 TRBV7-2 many ASSSTGAEETQY
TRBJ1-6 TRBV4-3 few ASSQDGQGASPLH
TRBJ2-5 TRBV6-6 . ASSYSKYGAQETQY
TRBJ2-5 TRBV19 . ASSVGTGGETQY
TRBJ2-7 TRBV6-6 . ASSYGGGRYEQY
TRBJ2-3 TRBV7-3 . ASSFVQTGADTQY
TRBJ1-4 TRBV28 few ASSFGDRNEKLF
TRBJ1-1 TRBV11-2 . ASSLDYEQGLTEAF
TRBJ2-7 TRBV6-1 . ASSVIQGPYYEQY
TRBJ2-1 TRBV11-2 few ASSLLAGGENEQF
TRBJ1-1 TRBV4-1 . ASSQDSTRTENTEAF
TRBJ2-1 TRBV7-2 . ASTPRWLGTSGYNEQF
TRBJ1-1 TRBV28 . ASSSFDLNTEAF
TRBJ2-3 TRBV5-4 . ASRTDPGSTDTQY
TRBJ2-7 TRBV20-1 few SARGRTGGSYEQY
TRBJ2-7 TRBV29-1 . SVGSSYEQY
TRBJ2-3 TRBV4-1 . ASSHRDSITTDTQY
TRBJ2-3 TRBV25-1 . ASSDYLGGGSTDTQY
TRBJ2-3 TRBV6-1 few ASSLLDGSSTDTQY
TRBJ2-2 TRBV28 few ASRPSGGTGGELF
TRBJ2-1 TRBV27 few ASSFEGTSTHEQF
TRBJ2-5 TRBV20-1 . SASWGLQETQY
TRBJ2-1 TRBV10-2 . ASSEPGGNEQF
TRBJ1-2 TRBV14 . ASSPGWGQTNYGYT